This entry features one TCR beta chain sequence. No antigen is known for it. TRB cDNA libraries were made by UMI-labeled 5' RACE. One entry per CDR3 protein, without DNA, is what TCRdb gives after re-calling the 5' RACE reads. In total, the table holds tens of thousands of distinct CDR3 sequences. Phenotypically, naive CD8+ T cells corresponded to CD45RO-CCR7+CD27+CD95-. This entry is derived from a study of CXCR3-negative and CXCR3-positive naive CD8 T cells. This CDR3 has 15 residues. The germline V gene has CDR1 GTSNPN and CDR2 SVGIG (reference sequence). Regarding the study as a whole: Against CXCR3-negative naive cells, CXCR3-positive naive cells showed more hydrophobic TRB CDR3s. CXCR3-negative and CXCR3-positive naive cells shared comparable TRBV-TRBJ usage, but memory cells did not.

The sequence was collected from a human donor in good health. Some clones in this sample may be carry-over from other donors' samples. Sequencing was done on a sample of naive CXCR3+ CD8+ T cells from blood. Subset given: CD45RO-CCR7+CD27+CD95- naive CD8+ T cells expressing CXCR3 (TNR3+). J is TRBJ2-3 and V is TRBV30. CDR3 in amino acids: CAWSVNPSSVDTQYF.